This T cell receptor (beta chain) was obtained from a study of cytomegalovirus exposure and HLA in healthy donors. As for the study in general: It was reported in a later analysis that the same platform had been used for the roughly 110 validation repertoires as for the approximately 670 first-cohort repertoires.

Sequencing was performed with immunoSEQ multiplex PCR; in TCRdb, only in-frame clones are kept and a portion is missing. Of more than 110,000 clones in the sample, about 94% were seen once. With respect to this clone: The antigen is unknown.

Regarding the study as a whole: Some public TCRs appeared in many individuals, while most sequences were rare. Overall, around 150 TCR beta chains were annotated as cytomegalovirus-associated. Cytomegalovirus status, reportedly, was diagnosed with high specificity and sensitivity by the classifier.

Per germline, CDR1 SGHVS and CDR2 FQNEAQ. Trimming took off 5 bases at V and 4 bases at J, with 12 bases between the two ends. CDR3 size: 14 residues. Sequenced input: PBMCs. This clonotype originated in a man younger than 35 in good health and CMV-seropositive. The chain has TRBV7-8 and TRBJ1-5; D is possibly TRBD1 (5 bases). DNA of the CDR3: TGTGCCAGCAGCGGGCAGGGTGGAAATCAGCCCCAGCATTTT. It encodes CASSGQGGNQPQHF. Complete variable domain (other parts from reference TRBV7-8 and TRBJ1-5): GAGVSQSPRYKVAKRGQDVALRCDPISGHVSLFWYQQALGQGPEFLTYFQNEAQLDKSGLPSDRFFAERPEGSVSTLKIQRTQQEDSAVYLCASSGQGGNQPQHFGDGTRLSIL.